The TCR beta chain under discussion was sequenced for a study of T cell responses to AZD1222 COVID-19 vaccine. Libraries were prepared by immunoSEQ multiplex PCR; TCRdb keeps only in-frame clonotypes and omits some of them. Of around 94,000 clones in the sample, nearly 90% were seen once. Turning to this clone: Its specificity is unknown.

The ends were cut back, 4 bases at V and 2 bases at J, with 23 bases in the middle. CDR1 and CDR2 (germline): GTSNPN, SVGIG (reference sequence). The CDR3 has 17 amino acids. Overall study results and limits: Most donors were white British, females outnumbered males, and clonal diversity was possibly underestimated. Vaccine-associated CD4 TCRs spanned spike, dominant at 160-218 and 743-854. Sampling that yielded the repertoires occurred only after the peak T cell response.

The TCR sequence derives from an adult in good health. The gene calls are TRBV30 and TRBJ1-2; a possible D gene is TRBD1 (6 bases). The sample consisted of peripheral blood, taken on day 0 of AZD1222 vaccination. The CDR3 sequence is CAWKPLDGGATNYGYTF. CDR3 nucleotides: TGTGCCTGGAAGCCCCTAGATGGGGGGGCAACGAACTATGGCTACACCTTC.